The 6 T cell receptor beta chains below were found in one sample sequenced in a study of vaccination effects on CD4 cells after COVID-19. ViraFEST expansion of antigen-specific CD4+ T cells with viral peptide pools preceded sequencing. Culture proceeded for 10 days, and CD4+ T cells were then isolated. None of the vaccinated had previously contracted SARS-CoV-2, and their nucleocapsid antibodies tested negative. These TCRs' antigens remain unknown. Repertoires were generated with immunoSEQ multiplex PCR, while TCRdb's copy carries only in-frame clones and drops some. Here the sample spans approximately 44,000 clones, over 60% being singletons. Specimen: CD4+ T cells from PBMCs cultured with HCoV-NL63 spike peptides, collected before COVID-19 vaccination. These receptors were taken from a human donor who received a COVID-19 vaccine.

This chain connects TRBV18 to TRBJ2-5; 10 nucleotides line up with TRBD2. Germline V gives CDR1 KGHSH, CDR2 LQKENI. This CDR3 comprises 15 residues. J was trimmed by 5 bases and V by 6 bases; bases with no gene match: 9. CDR3 DNA sequence: TGTGCCAGCTCCCGAGGTCTAGCGGGGGCGGAGACCCAGTACTTC. It encodes CASSRGLAGAETQYF.

This clone was observed a handful of times. This chain connects TRBV5-1 to TRBJ1-3; 9 bases fit TRBD1. The CDR3 spans 19 residues. From germline, CDR1 is SGHRS and CDR2 YFSETQ. J gave up 4 bases and V 1 base, and 15 bases lay outside the gene matches. This CDR3 is CASSLKPGQGHLEGNTIYF. CDR3 nucleotides: TGCGCCAGCAGCTTGAAGCCGGGACAGGGACACTTGGAGGGAAACACCATATATTTT.

V and J are TRBV3-1 (or the pseudogene TRBV3-2) and TRBJ2-5; D possibly uses TRBD1 or TRBD2 (6 bases each). Germline-derived CDR1 and CDR2 are LGHDT and YNNKEL (reference sequence). This CDR3 spans 14 amino acids. Trimming pared 3 bases from V and 5 bases from J, leaving 13 bases between. The CDR3 nucleotides read TGTGCCAGCAGCCAGAGTGGAGGGGGGGAGACCCAGTACTTC. Its translation: CASSQSGGGETQYF.

The chain employs TRBV6-5 and TRBJ2-7; TRBD1 matches at 9 bases. V shed 7 bases and J 2 bases; nucleotides not matched to a gene: 6. The CDR3 extends over 14 amino acids. Germline loops: CDR1 MNHEY, CDR2 SVGAGI. CDR3: CASTSDRGAYEQYV. For the CDR3, the DNA is TGTGCCAGCACCTCGGACAGGGGAGCCTACGAGCAGTACGTC.

The V gene is TRBV2, the J gene TRBJ1-5; a possible D gene is TRBD1 (5 bases). Per germline, CDR1 SNHLY and CDR2 FYNNEI. The CDR3 totals 14 residues. Trimming shortened V by 8 bases and J by 6 bases, and 17 bases separated the two germline ends. The CDR3 nucleotides are TGTGCCAGCGGAGTAGCAGGGAGACCTCAGCCCCAGCATTTT. It encodes CASGVAGRPQPQHF. The variable domain in full, with the rest retrieved from reference TRBV2 and TRBJ1-5, is EPEVTQTPSHQVTQMGQEVILRCVPISNHLYFYWYRQILGQKVEFLVSFYNNEISEKSEIFDDQFSVERPDGSNFTLKIRSTKLEDSAMYFCASGVAGRPQPQHFGDGTRLSIL.

This chain connects TRBV6-5 to TRBJ2-3, with 7 bases aligning to TRBD1. The germline V gene encodes CDR1 MNHEY and CDR2 SVGAGI. The ends lost 0 bases at V and 2 bases at J; junction bases unmatched: 2. This CDR3 is built from 15 residues. The CDR3 DNA reads as TGTGCCAGCAGTTACTCGACAGGGAACACAGATACGCAGTATTTT. Amino acids: CASSYSTGNTDTQYF.